These 10 T cell receptor beta chains originate from one sample sequenced in a study of a mutant IDH1 vaccine in newly diagnosed glioma. The time point denotes: week 35, safety follow-up. A single vaccine dose contained 300 ug of mutant IDH1 20-mer peptide, and topical imiquimod was used with it. Sequencing was performed with immunoSEQ multiplex PCR; in TCRdb, only in-frame clones are kept and a portion is missing. The data contain over 40,000 clones, 81% of them singletons. The antigens for these receptors are not known. The specimen comprised PBMCs, sampled from a glioma patient whose treatment included an IDH1 peptide vaccine. The receptors were sampled from a woman aged 40 to 50 with glioma. Some clones in this sample may be carry-over from other donors' samples.

The gene calls are TRBV6-1 and TRBJ2-7; D is uncertain. Trimming left V 3 bases short and J 5 bases short, with 17 bases between. CDR3 length: 15 amino acids. From germline, CDR1 is MNHNS and CDR2 SASEGT. The CDR3 DNA reads as TGTGCCAGCAGTGATAGCCTTTTTGGGGTTAACGAGCAGTACTTC. It yields the protein CASSDSLFGVNEQYF.

This clone was observed a single time. The rearrangement joins TRBV5-8 to TRBJ2-1; D remains ambiguous. Per germline, CDR1 SGHTS and CDR2 YDEGEE. This CDR3 spans 11 amino acids. Trimming shortened V by 2 bases and J by 8 bases, and 5 bases separated the two germline ends. The CDR3 sequence is CASSLAHEQFF. The CDR3 DNA reads TGTGCCAGCAGCTTAGCCCATGAGCAGTTCTTC.

This chain connects TRBV19 to TRBJ1-3; tentative D call: TRBD1 (6 bases). The CDR3 is 15 residues long. Trimming shortened V by 5 bases and J by 4 bases, and 15 bases separated the two germline ends. Germline CDR1 and CDR2: LNHDA and SQIVND (reference sequence). This CDR3 reads CASSSFRGPGNTIYF. In DNA, the CDR3 is TGTGCCAGTAGTTCCTTCCGGGGGCCAGGAAACACCATATATTTT.

V and J are TRBV27 and TRBJ1-6; no reliable D call. V gave up 6 bases and J gave up 5 bases, with 5 bases separating them. The CDR3 spans 12 residues. Germline V gives CDR1 MNHEY, CDR2 SMNVEV (reference sequence). CDR3 loop: CASRNHNSPLHF. Written as DNA, the CDR3 is TGTGCCAGCAGGAACCATAATTCACCCCTCCACTTT.

This rearrangement joins TRBV7-9 to TRBJ2-3; D uncertain. This CDR3 region has 15 residues. Between the trimmed V and J ends, which lost 0 bases and 0 bases, there was a span of 7 bases. From germline, CDR1 is SEHNR and CDR2 FQNEAQ (reference sequence). CDR3 nucleotides: TGTGCCAGCAGCTTAGCGCTCGGAAGCACAGATACGCAGTATTTT. Protein sequence: CASSLALGSTDTQYF.

J is TRBJ2-4 and V is TRBV7-2, with D perhaps being TRBD1 or TRBD2 (5 bases each). CDR3 length: 12 amino acids. Trimming removed 5 bases at V and 11 bases at J, with 13 bases between. Germline V gene lookup returns CDR1 SGHTA and CDR2 FQGNSA. CDR3 nucleotide sequence: TGTGCCAGCAGCCCCGTCGGGGCCCTTCAGTACTTC. Translating it yields CASSPVGALQYF.

The J gene is TRBJ2-1, the V gene TRBV4-1; no clear D. Germline lookup yields CDR1 MGHRA and CDR2 YSYEKL. V was cut by 0 bases and J by 9 bases, with 15 bases left in between. This CDR3 region has 15 residues. In DNA form, the CDR3 reads TGCGCCAGCAGCCAAGATGCCGGCGCCGGGTTTGAGCAGTTCTTC. It is translated as CASSQDAGAGFEQFF.

V usage is TRBV2 and J usage is TRBJ1-4; no firm D call. The CDR3 has 14 residues. Germline CDR1 and CDR2: SNHLY and FYNNEI. Trimming cost V 4 bases and J 1 base, with 7 bases left between them. The CDR3 region has the DNA TGTGCCAGCAGTGTCGACAAAACTAATGAAAAACTGTTTTTT. As protein: CASSVDKTNEKLFF. Together with reference TRBV2 and TRBJ1-4, the CDR3 gives the full variable domain: EPEVTQTPSHQVTQMGQEVILRCVPISNHLYFYWYRQILGQKVEFLVSFYNNEISEKSEIFDDQFSVERPDGSNFTLKIRSTKLEDSAMYFCASSVDKTNEKLFFGSGTQLSVL.

The chain is built from TRBV11-1 and TRBJ1-1, with 9 bases fitting TRBD1. V trimming: 6 bases; J trimming: 0 bases; junction bases outside the gene matches: 8. The germline CDR1 and CDR2 sequences are SGHAT and FQDESV (reference sequence). CDR3 size: 16 residues. CDR3 coding DNA: TGTGCCAGCAGGGACGGGACAGGGCCCATGAACACTGAAGCTTTCTTT. It codes for CASRDGTGPMNTEAFF.

The CDR3 nucleotides are TGTGCCAGCAGTGCCGTGGCGGGGGTCAATGAGCAGTTCTTC. Translation gives CASSAVAGVNEQFF. The chain couples TRBV6-6 to TRBJ2-1; 7 nucleotides line up with TRBD2. The V and J ends lost 5 bases and 6 bases, in that order; junction bases with no gene match: 7. The CDR3 sequence is 14 residues long. Germline V lookup: CDR1 MNHNY, CDR2 SVGAGI (reference sequence).